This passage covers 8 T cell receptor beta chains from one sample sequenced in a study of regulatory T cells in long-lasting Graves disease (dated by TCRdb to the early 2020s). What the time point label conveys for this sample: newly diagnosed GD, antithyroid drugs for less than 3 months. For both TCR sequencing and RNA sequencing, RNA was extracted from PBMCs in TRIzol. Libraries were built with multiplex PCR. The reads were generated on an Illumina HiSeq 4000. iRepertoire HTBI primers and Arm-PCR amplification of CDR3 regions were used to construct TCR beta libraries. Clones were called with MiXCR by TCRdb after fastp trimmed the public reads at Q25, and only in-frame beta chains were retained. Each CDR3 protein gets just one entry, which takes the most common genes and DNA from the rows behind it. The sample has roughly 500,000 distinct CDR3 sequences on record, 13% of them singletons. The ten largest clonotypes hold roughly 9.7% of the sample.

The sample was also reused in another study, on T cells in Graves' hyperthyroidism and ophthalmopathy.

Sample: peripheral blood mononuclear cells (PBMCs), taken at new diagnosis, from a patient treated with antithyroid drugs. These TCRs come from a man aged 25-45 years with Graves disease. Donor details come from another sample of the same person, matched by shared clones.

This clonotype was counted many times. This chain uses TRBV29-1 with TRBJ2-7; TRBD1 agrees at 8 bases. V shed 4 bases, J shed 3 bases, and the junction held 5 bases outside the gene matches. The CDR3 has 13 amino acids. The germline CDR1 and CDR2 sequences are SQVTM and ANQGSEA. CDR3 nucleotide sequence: TGCAGCGTTGCTGACAGGGGCCTCTACGAGCAGTACTTC. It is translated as CSVADRGLYEQYF.

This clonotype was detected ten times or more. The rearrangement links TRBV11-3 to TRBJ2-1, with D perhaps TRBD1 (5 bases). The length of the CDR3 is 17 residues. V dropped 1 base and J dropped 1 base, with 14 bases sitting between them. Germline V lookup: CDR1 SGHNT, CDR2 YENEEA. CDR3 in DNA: TGTGCCAGCAGCTTAGGGGATAACAGGCTATCCTACAATGAGCAGTTCTTC. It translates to CASSLGDNRLSYNEQFF.

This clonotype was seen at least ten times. The CDR3 DNA is TGTGCCAGCAGTTACCCTCCGTACGAGCAGTACTTC. It encodes CASSYPPYEQYF. The chain couples TRBV6-5 to TRBJ2-7; D unresolved. Germline CDR1 MNHEY, CDR2 SVGAGI. The CDR3 length is 12 residues. Trimming left V 2 bases short and J 4 bases short, with 6 bases between.

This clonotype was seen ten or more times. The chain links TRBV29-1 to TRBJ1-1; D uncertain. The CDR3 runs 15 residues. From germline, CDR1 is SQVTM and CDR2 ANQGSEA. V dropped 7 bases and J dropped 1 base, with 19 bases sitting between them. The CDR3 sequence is CSGVDGPKGNTEAFF. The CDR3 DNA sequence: TGCAGCGGAGTCGATGGTCCAAAGGGGAACACTGAAGCTTTCTTT.

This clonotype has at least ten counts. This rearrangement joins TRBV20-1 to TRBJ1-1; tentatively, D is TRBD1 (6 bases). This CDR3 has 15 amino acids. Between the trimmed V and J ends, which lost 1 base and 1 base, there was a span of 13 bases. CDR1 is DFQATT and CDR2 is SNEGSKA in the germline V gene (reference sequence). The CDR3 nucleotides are TGCAGTGCTAGAGGGAGGACAGCCGGGAACACTGAAGCTTTCTTT. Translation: CSARGRTAGNTEAFF.

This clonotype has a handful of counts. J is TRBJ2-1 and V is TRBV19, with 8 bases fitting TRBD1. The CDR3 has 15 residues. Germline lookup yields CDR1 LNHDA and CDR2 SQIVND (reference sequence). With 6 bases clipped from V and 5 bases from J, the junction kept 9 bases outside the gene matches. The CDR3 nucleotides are TGTGCCAGTAGCCTAACAGGGGGACAGAACAATGAGCAGTTCTTC. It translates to CASSLTGGQNNEQFF.

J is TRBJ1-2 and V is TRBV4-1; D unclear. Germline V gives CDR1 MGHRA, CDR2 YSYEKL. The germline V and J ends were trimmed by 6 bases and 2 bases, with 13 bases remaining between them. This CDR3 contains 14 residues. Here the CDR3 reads CASSSKAGNYGYTF. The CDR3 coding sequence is TGCGCCAGCAGTTCCAAGGCGGGAAACTATGGCTACACCTTC.

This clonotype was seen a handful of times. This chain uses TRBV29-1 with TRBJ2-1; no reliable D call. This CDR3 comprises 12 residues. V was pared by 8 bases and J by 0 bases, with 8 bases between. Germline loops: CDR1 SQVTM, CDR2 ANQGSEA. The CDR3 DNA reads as TGCAGCACCCGGAGCTCCTACAATGAGCAGTTCTTC. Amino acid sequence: CSTRSSYNEQFF.